These 19 T cell receptor beta chains originate from one sample sequenced in a study of cytomegalovirus exposure and HLA in healthy donors listed by TCRdb under 2017. Library method: the immunoSEQ multiplex PCR assay. A mixture of 60 forward primers for TCR Vbeta segments and 13 reverse primers for TCR Jbeta segments was used in the multiplex PCR. Entries here come from immuneACCESS through TCRdb and include only in-frame sequences with V and J called. Some clones fail to appear in such tables; in the studies checked, an unresolved V gene covers under half of the shortfall, and the cause of the remainder is unknown. This sample comprises hundreds of thousands of clones, approximately 79% of them detected only once. The ten largest make up approximately 2% of the sample. The source material was PBMCs. These receptors came from a male donor in good health and CMV-seronegative.

The genes are TRBV11-3 and TRBJ1-2; 9 nucleotides line up with TRBD1. CDR1 is SGHNT, CDR2 YENEEA, per germline. V dropped 5 bases and J dropped 8; count of bases not matched to a gene: 6. The CDR3 has 13 residues. In nucleotides, the CDR3 is TGTGCCAGCAGCCTCCCGGACAGGGGAGGCTACACCTTC. Its translation: CASSLPDRGGYTF.

This sequence joins TRBV29-1 and TRBJ2-1, with D tentatively TRBD2 (6 bases). The CDR3 has 15 residues. Germline values: CDR1 SQVTM, CDR2 ANQGSEA. Trimming took off 4 bases at V and 9 bases at J, with 22 bases between the two ends. CDR3 bases: TGCAGCGTTGGACCCGGGACTTTAAGCGGCGGTGAGCAGTTCTTC. Translation: CSVGPGTLSGGEQFF.

J is TRBJ1-4 and V is TRBV7-2; 9 nucleotides agree with TRBD1. CDR3 size: 14 residues. Looked up from germline, CDR1 is SGHTA and CDR2 is FQGNSA. J lost 5 bases, V lost 5 bases, and 3 bases had no gene match. The CDR3 region is CASSTGTGNEKLFF. The CDR3 DNA sequence: TGTGCCAGCAGCACCGGGACAGGGAATGAAAAACTGTTTTTT.

Concerning this clone itself: Other DNA sequences in the same sample also yield this CDR3. The chain joins TRBV27 to TRBJ2-7; 8 bases are a match to TRBD1. Germline V gene sequence: CDR1 MNHEY, CDR2 SMNVEV (reference sequence). V shed 2 bases, J shed 2 bases, and the junction held 2 bases outside the gene matches. CDR3 length: 14 amino acids. The CDR3 loop is CASSLGQGPYEQYF. CDR3 DNA sequence: TGTGCCAGCAGTTTAGGACAGGGACCCTACGAGCAGTACTTC.

This chain connects TRBV10-3 to TRBJ2-5; 8 nucleotides align to TRBD1. CDR1 and CDR2 (germline): ENHRY, SYGVKD. Trimming at V came to 6 bases and at J to 1 base, leaving 4 bases not matched to a gene. The CDR3 loop spans 14 amino acids. The DNA of the CDR3 is TGTGCCATCAGGGTCGGGACAGGCCAAGAGACCCAGTACTTC. Residues: CAIRVGTGQETQYF.

This chain joins TRBV7-6 and TRBJ1-4; D is uncertain. CDR1 and CDR2 from the germline V gene are SGHVS and FNYEAQ. There are 13 residues in the CDR3. Trimming pared 0 bases from V and 8 bases from J, leaving 7 bases between. CDR3 sequence reads: CASSLADGEKLFF. In DNA, the CDR3 is TGTGCCAGCAGCTTAGCCGACGGGGAAAAACTGTTTTTT.

This chain joins TRBV29-1 and TRBJ2-2, with a weak D call TRBD1 (6 bases). V was trimmed by 6 bases and J by 0 bases, leaving 8 bases between them. The CDR3 has 13 residues. From germline, CDR1 is SQVTM and CDR2 ANQGSEA. CDR3: CSVDRTNTGELFF. Written as DNA, the CDR3 is TGCAGCGTGGACAGAACGAACACCGGGGAGCTGTTTTTT.

The chain recombines TRBV7-2 with TRBJ1-5; 8 bases are shared with TRBD1. From germline, CDR1 is SGHTA and CDR2 FQGNSA. Trimming at V came to 5 bases and at J to 4 bases, leaving 7 bases not matched to a gene. The CDR3 is 15 residues long. The CDR3: CASSRGTGTNQPQHF. CDR3 sequence (DNA): TGTGCCAGCAGCAGAGGGACAGGTACGAATCAGCCCCAGCATTTT.

Only one count was recorded for this clone. The chain combines TRBV7-2 with TRBJ2-7; TRBD2 agrees at 10 bases. Germline V CDR1 and CDR2: SGHTA, FQGNSA. The CDR3 has 15 residues. Losses at the gene ends were 5 bases for V and 4 bases for J; bases not matched to a gene: 8. The DNA of the CDR3 is TGTGCCAGCAGCGTTAGGACTAGCGGCTCGTACGAGCAGTACTTC. This encodes CASSVRTSGSYEQYF.

The chain carries TRBV18 and TRBJ1-1; D may be TRBD1 (6 bases). Germline V CDR1 and CDR2: KGHSH, LQKENI. Trimming removed 4 bases at V and 1 base at J, with 16 bases between. The CDR3 covers 16 residues. The CDR3 DNA follows: TGTGCCAGCTCACTCAAACAGGGCCCGGGGAACACTGAAGCTTTCTTT. This encodes CASSLKQGPGNTEAFF.

The chain joins TRBV9 to TRBJ2-7; no reliable D call. This CDR3 is built from 11 residues. The germline gives CDR1 SGDLS, CDR2 YYNGEE. V was cut by 4 bases and J by 6 bases, with 8 bases left in between. For the CDR3, the DNA is TGTGCCAGCAGCCAAAGAGGCGAGCAGTACTTC. Protein: CASSQRGEQYF.

The rearrangement links TRBV20-1 to TRBJ2-1; no firm D call. Germline CDR1 and CDR2: DFQATT and SNEGSKA (reference sequence). Trimming removed 6 bases from V and 7 bases from J, with 10 bases in between. This CDR3 region has 11 residues. CDR3 amino acids: CSAINLNEQFF. CDR3 nucleotide sequence: TGCAGTGCGATCAACCTAAATGAGCAGTTCTTC.

This clone was counted a few times. The rearrangement joins TRBV9 to TRBJ1-4; 7 bases line up with TRBD1. The CDR3 loop spans 15 amino acids. Trimming cost V 2 bases and J 5 bases; bases outside gene matches: 6. Germline values: CDR1 SGDLS, CDR2 YYNGEE. CDR3 in DNA: TGTGCCAGCAGCGTTGCCGGGACAGAGAATGAAAAACTGTTTTTT. It translates to CASSVAGTENEKLFF.

The chain recombines TRBV7-6 with TRBJ2-3; TRBD2 matches 8 bases. The CDR3 length is 15 residues. Per germline, CDR1 SGHVS and CDR2 FNYEAQ. With 5 bases clipped from V and 1 base from J, the junction kept 5 bases outside the gene matches. As DNA, the CDR3 is TGTGCCAGCAGCCCCGGGACTAGGCGCACAGATACGCAGTATTTT. As protein: CASSPGTRRTDTQYF. Full variable domain (missing parts from reference TRBV7-6 and TRBJ2-3): GAGVSQSPRYKVTKRGQDVALRCDPISGHVSLYWYRQALGQGPEFLTYFNYEAQQDKSGLPNDRFSAERPEGSISTLTIQRTEQRDSAMYRCASSPGTRRTDTQYFGPGTRLTVL.

The chain combines TRBV27 with TRBJ2-7; tentative D call: TRBD2 (6 bases). CDR3 length: 15 amino acids. Trimming left V 0 bases short and J 4 bases short, with 13 bases between. Germline CDR1 is MNHEY and CDR2 is SMNVEV (reference sequence). The CDR3 DNA is TGTGCCAGCAGTTTATCGGCAGGACTACGGTACGAGCAGTACTTC. It yields the protein CASSLSAGLRYEQYF.

This chain uses TRBV28 with TRBJ2-7, with D possibly being TRBD2 (5 bases). Germline assignment: CDR1 MDHEN and CDR2 SYDVKM. The CDR3 loop spans 16 amino acids. Trimming took off 2 bases at V and 1 base at J, with 15 bases between the two ends. The CDR3 coding sequence is TGTGCCAGCAGTTTAGTACCGGGCCGAGGGTCCTACGAGCAGTACTTC. Protein sequence: CASSLVPGRGSYEQYF.

This chain uses TRBV7-8 with TRBJ2-3, with 9 bases lining up with TRBD2. V shed 4 bases, J shed 2 bases, and the junction held 4 bases outside the gene matches. Germline-derived CDR1 and CDR2 are SGHVS and FQNEAQ. This CDR3 comprises 15 residues. The CDR3 protein is CASSSQRGATDTQYF. The DNA of the CDR3 is TGTGCCAGCAGCTCACAGCGGGGGGCCACAGATACGCAGTATTTT. Full variable domain (rest looked up from reference TRBV7-8 and TRBJ2-3): GAGVSQSPRYKVAKRGQDVALRCDPISGHVSLFWYQQALGQGPEFLTYFQNEAQLDKSGLPSDRFFAERPEGSVSTLKIQRTQQEDSAVYLCASSSQRGATDTQYFGPGTRLTVL.

The V and J genes are TRBV19 and TRBJ2-2; TRBD2 matches at 10 bases. CDR3 size: 15 residues. CDR1 and CDR2 from the germline V gene are LNHDA and SQIVND (reference sequence). J lost 6 bases, V lost 3 bases, and 4 bases had no gene match. The CDR3 sequence: CASSISSGSAGELFF. The DNA of the CDR3 is TGTGCCAGTAGTATCTCTAGCGGGAGTGCCGGGGAGCTGTTTTTT. Using reference TRBV19 and TRBJ2-2 for the parts outside the CDR3, the full variable domain is DGGITQSPKYLFRKEGQNVTLSCEQNLNHDAMYWYRQDPGQGLRLIYYSQIVNDFQKGDIAEGYSVSREKKESFPLTVTSAQKNPTAFYLCASSISSGSAGELFFGEGSRLTVL.

The chain uses TRBV10-3 and TRBJ1-3; D is undetermined. The CDR3 spans 13 residues. Germline CDR1 and CDR2: ENHRY and SYGVKD. Trimming removed 8 bases from V and 4 bases from J, with 12 bases in between. This chain's CDR3 is CAIQNGVGNTIYF. DNA for the CDR3: TGTGCCATCCAGAACGGGGTGGGAAACACCATATATTTT.